Following are 22 T cell receptor beta chains from one sample sequenced in a study of cytomegalovirus exposure and HLA in healthy donors. Generated by immunoSEQ multiplex PCR, the TCRdb table keeps only in-frame clones and is missing some. The profile shows 250,000 to 400,000 clones, 70% to 90% of them singletons. The sequenced sample consisted of PBMCs. Source of these receptors: a man aged 25-45 years in good health and CMV-seronegative.

The chain has TRBV7-6 and TRBJ1-6, with D tentatively TRBD1 (5 bases). The CDR3 covers 16 residues. CDR1 and CDR2 (germline): SGHVS, FNYEAQ. V was cut by 5 bases and J by 6 bases, with 17 bases left in between. The CDR3 is CASSPGRRRGNSPLHF. The DNA of the CDR3 is TGTGCCAGCAGCCCCGGACGAAGAAGGGGTAATTCACCCCTCCACTTT.

The chain joins TRBV6-5 to TRBJ2-5, with D perhaps TRBD2 (6 bases). The CDR3 loop spans 16 amino acids. The germline V gene encodes CDR1 MNHEY and CDR2 SVGAGI. V lost 4 bases, J lost 0 bases, and 15 bases lay in between. The CDR3 sequence is CASSSTGDLYQETQYF. DNA of the CDR3: TGTGCCAGCAGTTCGACGGGGGACTTGTACCAAGAGACCCAGTACTTC.

The V and J genes are TRBV4-1 and TRBJ1-6; D uncertain. Deletions cut 8 bases from V and 0 bases from J, with 5 bases between. From germline, CDR1 is MGHRA and CDR2 YSYEKL. The CDR3 consists of 13 residues. The CDR3 protein is CASRSSYNSPLHF. Written as DNA, the CDR3 is TGCGCCAGCCGGAGCTCCTATAATTCACCCCTCCACTTT.

This sequence joins TRBV4-3 and TRBJ1-2, with 8 bases fitting TRBD1. The CDR3 spans 22 residues. Germline lookup yields CDR1 LGHNA and CDR2 YSLEER. J was trimmed by 4 bases and V by 0 bases; bases with no gene match: 25. CDR3 bases: TGCGCCAGCAGCCAAGATCTGGGCCTCCTAGAGGGACAGGTCCTATCAGGCTATGGCTACACCTTC. It translates to CASSQDLGLLEGQVLSGYGYTF.

The chain is built from TRBV9 and TRBJ1-6; no firm D call. CDR3 length equals 13 residues. Trimming stripped 4 bases from V and 9 bases from J, with 11 bases between. Germline V gene sequence: CDR1 SGDLS, CDR2 YYNGEE. This CDR3 is CASSLEVGSPLHF. DNA for the CDR3: TGTGCCAGCAGCCTGGAGGTTGGTTCACCCCTCCACTTT.

For the CDR3, the DNA is TGCAGCGTTGAAAGGGGAACAGATACGCAGTATTTT. Amino acids: CSVERGTDTQYF. The chain uses TRBV29-1 and TRBJ2-3; D might be TRBD1 (5 bases). CDR3 length: 12 residues. In germline, CDR1 is SQVTM, CDR2 ANQGSEA. Trimming stripped 2 bases from V and 3 bases from J, with 6 bases between.

The CDR3 nucleotides are TGTGCCAGCAGGGGACAGGGTTTTGGCACTGAAGCTTTCTTT. As protein: CASRGQGFGTEAFF. The chain has TRBV5-6 and TRBJ1-1, with 9 bases aligning to TRBD1. CDR1 SGHDT and CDR2 YYEEEE come from the germline V gene. V shed 5 bases and J 4 bases; nucleotides not matched to a gene: 6. This CDR3 comprises 14 residues.

The chain uses TRBV30 and TRBJ2-7, with 7 nucleotides matching TRBD1. The CDR3 runs to 11 residues. Per germline, CDR1 GTSNPN and CDR2 SVGIG (reference sequence). The ends lost 5 bases at V and 5 bases at J; junction bases unmatched: 3. The CDR3 bases are TGTGCCTGGTCACAGGGGAACGAGCAGTACTTC. Translated: CAWSQGNEQYF.

The gene calls are TRBV6-1 and TRBJ2-7; D remains unclear. The germline V and J ends were trimmed by 1 base and 1 base, with 8 bases remaining between them. The CDR3 runs 14 residues. The germline V gene encodes CDR1 MNHNS and CDR2 SASEGT. CDR3 amino acids: CASSEGRVSYEQYF. CDR3 nucleotides: TGTGCCAGCAGTGAAGGGAGAGTATCCTACGAGCAGTACTTC.

The chain links TRBV18 to TRBJ2-2; tentative D call: TRBD1 (5 bases). Per the germline V gene, CDR1 is KGHSH and CDR2 is LQKENI. The CDR3 length is 15 residues. Trimming pared 2 bases from V and 4 bases from J, leaving 11 bases between. The DNA of the CDR3 is TGTGCCAGCTCACCAATAAGGGGCGGCACCGGGGAGCTGTTTTTT. Residues: CASSPIRGGTGELFF.

This chain connects TRBV6-5 to TRBJ1-2, with D perhaps matching TRBD1 (6 bases). Germline V gene data show CDR1 as MNHEY and CDR2 as SVGAGI. This CDR3 comprises 12 residues. Trimming took 6 bases from V and 8 from J, leaving 13 bases between them. CDR3 DNA: TGTGCCAGCAGAATCCCGGGACAAGGCTACACCTTC. Amino acids: CASRIPGQGYTF.

The chain has TRBV5-5 and TRBJ1-6; D is perhaps TRBD1 (5 bases). The CDR3 loop spans 15 amino acids. Germline V lookup: CDR1 SGHKS, CDR2 YYEKEE (reference sequence). V was pared by 4 bases and J by 4 bases, with 12 bases between. The CDR3 here is CASSATTDYNSPLHF. CDR3 in DNA: TGTGCCAGCAGCGCCACGACAGATTATAATTCACCCCTCCACTTT. Together with reference TRBV5-5 and TRBJ1-6, the CDR3 gives the full variable domain: DAGVTQSPTHLIKTRGQQVTLRCSPISGHKSVSWYQQVLGQGPQFIFQYYEKEERGRGNFPDRFSARQFPNYSSELNVNALLLGDSALYLCASSATTDYNSPLHFGNGTRLTVT.

The CDR3 here is CAISGGPGQANYGYTF. CDR3 coding DNA: TGTGCCATCAGCGGAGGACCTGGGCAGGCCAACTATGGCTACACCTTC. The gene calls are TRBV10-3 and TRBJ1-2; D call uncertain. Trimming left V 6 bases short and J 2 bases short, with 19 bases between. Per the germline V gene, CDR1 is ENHRY and CDR2 is SYGVKD. The CDR3 is 16 amino acids.

The rearrangement uses TRBV7-9 and TRBJ1-2; 7 nucleotides match TRBD1. J was trimmed by 4 bases and V by 5 bases; bases with no gene match: 10. CDR1 is SEHNR, CDR2 FQNEAQ, per germline (reference sequence). The CDR3 is 15 amino acids. The CDR3 sequence: CASSPDGGQSYGYTF. For the CDR3, the DNA is TGTGCCAGCAGCCCAGATGGGGGACAGTCCTATGGCTACACCTTC.

V usage is TRBV6-1 and J usage is TRBJ1-4; a possible D gene is TRBD1 (5 bases). The germline gives CDR1 MNHNS, CDR2 SASEGT. V lost 3 bases and J 8 bases, leaving 10 bases between the germline ends. CDR3 length equals 13 residues. The CDR3: CASSDREGEKLFF. In nucleotides, the CDR3 is TGTGCCAGCAGTGACAGGGAGGGCGAAAAACTGTTTTTT.

The V and J genes are TRBV25-1 and TRBJ1-6; D might be TRBD1 (6 bases). With 6 bases removed from V and 5 bases from J, the gap between germline ends came to 11 bases. There are 14 residues in the CDR3. Per germline, CDR1 MGHDK and CDR2 SYGVNS. CDR3 nucleotides: TGTGCCAGCAGGGCGGCAGGGGATAATTCACCCCTCCACTTT. Translated: CASRAAGDNSPLHF.

The chain is built from TRBV5-1 and TRBJ2-1; 10 nucleotides line up with TRBD2. V shed 4 bases and J 8 bases; nucleotides not matched to a gene: 9. CDR1 is SGHRS and CDR2 is YFSETQ in the germline V gene. The CDR3 has 15 amino acids. The CDR3 reads CASSTAGGLIDEQFF. The CDR3 DNA reads as TGCGCCAGCAGCACAGCGGGGGGGCTGATCGATGAGCAGTTCTTC.

V is TRBV4-2 and J is TRBJ1-2; TRBD1 matches at 8 bases. Germline trimming cut 5 bases from V and 8 bases from J; bases unmatched to any gene: 10. The CDR3 has 14 amino acids. Germline values: CDR1 LGHNA, CDR2 YNFKEQ. Written as DNA, the CDR3 is TGTGCCAGCAGCAAGGACAGGGCGGCTCGCGGCTACACCTTC. It translates to CASSKDRAARGYTF.

The chain couples TRBV5-1 to TRBJ1-1; the match to TRBD1 covers 8 bases. The germline V gene encodes CDR1 SGHRS and CDR2 YFSETQ. V was clipped by 0 bases and J by 6 bases; unmatched bases: 10. The CDR3 is 16 amino acids. The CDR3 is CASSLDRGDFRSEAFF. The CDR3 DNA reads as TGCGCCAGCAGCTTGGACAGGGGGGACTTTAGGTCTGAAGCTTTCTTT.

The V gene is TRBV9, the J gene TRBJ1-2; 8 positions match TRBD1. There are 14 residues in the CDR3. V dropped 4 bases and J dropped 8; count of bases not matched to a gene: 10. Germline V gene data show CDR1 as SGDLS and CDR2 as YYNGEE. The CDR3 region is CASSPIGTGRGYTF. CDR3 bases: TGTGCCAGCAGCCCTATTGGGACAGGTCGAGGCTACACCTTC. Filled out from reference TRBV9 and TRBJ1-2, the complete variable domain reads DSGVTQTPKHLITATGQRVTLRCSPRSGDLSVYWYQQSLDQGLQFLIQYYNGEERAKGNILERFSAQQFPDLHSELNLSSLELGDSALYFCASSPIGTGRGYTFGSGTRLTVV.

The chain is built from TRBV10-1 and TRBJ2-1; 11 positions match TRBD2. Trimming at V came to 7 bases and at J to 7 bases, leaving 9 bases not matched to a gene. From germline, CDR1 is WNHNN and CDR2 SYGVQD (reference sequence). The CDR3 spans 15 residues. In DNA, the CDR3 is TGCGCCAGCAACACCGGGACTAGCGGTCGAAATGAGCAGTTCTTC. The encoded protein is CASNTGTSGRNEQFF.

This chain links TRBV7-9 with TRBJ1-2; no definite D call. Trimming stripped 2 bases from V and 4 bases from J, with 8 bases between. The CDR3 length is 13 residues. Germline V lookup: CDR1 SEHNR, CDR2 FQNEAQ (reference sequence). The CDR3 protein is CASSLKNSYGYTF. Here the CDR3 DNA reads TGTGCCAGCAGCTTAAAGAATAGCTATGGCTACACCTTC.